This TCR beta chain was sequenced during a study of T cell responses to AZD1222 COVID-19 vaccine. V lost 0 bases and J lost 3, with 15 bases in between. Germline-derived CDR1 and CDR2 are LGHNA and YSLEER. The CDR3 contains 16 residues. Sequenced by immunoSEQ multiplex PCR; TCRdb stores in-frame clones only, minus some. Here the sample spans 120,000 or so clones, 70% to 90% being singletons. Study findings and constraints: Clonal diversity was possibly underestimated, and white British individuals and females predominated among donors. Recipients of AZD1222 seropositive at baseline numbered only 5 to 7.

A remark on this clone: Antigen: not known.

J is TRBJ2-7 and V is TRBV4-3; D unresolved. This sequence was found in an adult in good health. The sample was peripheral blood, taken on day 0 of AZD1222 vaccination. The CDR3 is CASSQDLAAASYEQYF. The CDR3 DNA follows: TGCGCCAGCAGCCAAGATTTGGCGGCAGCGAGCTACGAGCAGTACTTC.